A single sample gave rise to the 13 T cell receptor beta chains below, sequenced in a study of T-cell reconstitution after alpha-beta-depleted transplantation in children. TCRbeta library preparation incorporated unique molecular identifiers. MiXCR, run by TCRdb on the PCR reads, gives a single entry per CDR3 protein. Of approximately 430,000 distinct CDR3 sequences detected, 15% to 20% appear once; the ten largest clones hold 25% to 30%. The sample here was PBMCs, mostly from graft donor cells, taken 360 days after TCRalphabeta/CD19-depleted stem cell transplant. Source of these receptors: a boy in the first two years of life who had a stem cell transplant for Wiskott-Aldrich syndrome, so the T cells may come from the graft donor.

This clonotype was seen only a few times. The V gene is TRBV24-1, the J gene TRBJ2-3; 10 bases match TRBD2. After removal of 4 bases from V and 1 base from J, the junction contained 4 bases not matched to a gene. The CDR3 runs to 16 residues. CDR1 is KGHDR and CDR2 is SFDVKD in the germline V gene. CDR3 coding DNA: TGTGCCACCAGTGACAGGACTAGCGGCGGCACAGATACGCAGTATTTT. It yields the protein CATSDRTSGGTDTQYF.

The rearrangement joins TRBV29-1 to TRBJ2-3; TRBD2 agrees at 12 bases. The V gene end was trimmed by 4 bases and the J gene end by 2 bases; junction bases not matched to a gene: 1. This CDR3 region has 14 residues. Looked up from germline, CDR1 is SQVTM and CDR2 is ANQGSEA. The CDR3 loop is CSVGTSGITDTQYF. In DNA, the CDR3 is TGCAGCGTTGGGACTAGCGGGATCACAGATACGCAGTATTTT.

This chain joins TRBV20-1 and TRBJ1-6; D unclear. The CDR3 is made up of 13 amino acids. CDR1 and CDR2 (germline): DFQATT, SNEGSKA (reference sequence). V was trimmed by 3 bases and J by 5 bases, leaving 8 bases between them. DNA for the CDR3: TGCAGTGCTAGTACAAACAATAATTCACCCCTCCACTTT. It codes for CSASTNNNSPLHF.

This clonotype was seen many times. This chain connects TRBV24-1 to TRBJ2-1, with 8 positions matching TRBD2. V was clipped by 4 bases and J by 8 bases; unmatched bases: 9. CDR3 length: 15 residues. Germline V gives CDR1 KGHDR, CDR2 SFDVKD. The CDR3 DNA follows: TGTGCCACCAGTGACCCGGGGGGGGCCGGGGATGAGCAGTTCTTC. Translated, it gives CATSDPGGAGDEQFF.

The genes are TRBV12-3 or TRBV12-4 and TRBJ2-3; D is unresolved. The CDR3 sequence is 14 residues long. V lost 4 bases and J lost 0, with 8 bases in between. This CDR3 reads CASSSERSTDTQYF. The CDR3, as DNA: TGTGCCAGCAGTTCGGAGAGGAGCACAGATACGCAGTATTTT.

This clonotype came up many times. The CDR3 loop is CASSPTRTGELFF. The CDR3 nucleotides read TGTGCCAGCAGCCCGACTCGGACCGGGGAGCTGTTTTTT. V usage is TRBV6-2 or TRBV6-3 and J usage is TRBJ2-2; D is ambiguous. CDR1 and CDR2 (germline): MNHEY, SVGEGT. V lost 6 bases, J lost 5 bases, and 10 bases lay in between. CDR3 size: 13 residues.

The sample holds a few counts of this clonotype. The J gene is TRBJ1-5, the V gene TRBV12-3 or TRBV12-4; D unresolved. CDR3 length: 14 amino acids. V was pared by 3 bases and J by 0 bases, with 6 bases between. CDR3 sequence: CASSFDYSNQPQHF. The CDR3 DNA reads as TGTGCCAGCAGTTTTGATTATAGCAATCAGCCCCAGCATTTT.

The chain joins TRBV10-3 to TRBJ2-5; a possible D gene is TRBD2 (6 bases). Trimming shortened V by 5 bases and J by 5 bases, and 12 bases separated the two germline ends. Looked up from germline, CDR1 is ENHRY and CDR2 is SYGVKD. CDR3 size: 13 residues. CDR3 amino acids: CAISRTEGETQYF. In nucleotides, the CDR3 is TGTGCCATCAGTCGGACGGAGGGGGAGACCCAGTACTTC.

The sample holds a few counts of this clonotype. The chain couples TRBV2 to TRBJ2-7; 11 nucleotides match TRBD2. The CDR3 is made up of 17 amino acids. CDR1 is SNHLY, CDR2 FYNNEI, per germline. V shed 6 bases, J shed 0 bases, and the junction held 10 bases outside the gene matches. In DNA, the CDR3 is TGTGCCAGCAGACGCCGGACTAGCGGGCCAAGCTCCTACGAGCAGTACTTC. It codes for CASRRRTSGPSSYEQYF.

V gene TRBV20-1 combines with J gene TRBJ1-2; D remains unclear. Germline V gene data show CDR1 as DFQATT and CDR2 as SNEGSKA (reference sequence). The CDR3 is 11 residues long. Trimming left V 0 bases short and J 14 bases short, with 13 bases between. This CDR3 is CSARDTTRWTF. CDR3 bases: TGCAGTGCTAGAGATACGACGCGGTGGACCTTC.

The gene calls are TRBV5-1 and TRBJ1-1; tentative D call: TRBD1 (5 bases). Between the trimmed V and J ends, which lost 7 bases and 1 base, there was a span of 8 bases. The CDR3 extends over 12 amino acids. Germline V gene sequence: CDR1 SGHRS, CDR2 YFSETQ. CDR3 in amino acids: CASHGGNTEAFF. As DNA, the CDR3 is TGCGCCAGCCACGGGGGGAACACTGAAGCTTTCTTT.

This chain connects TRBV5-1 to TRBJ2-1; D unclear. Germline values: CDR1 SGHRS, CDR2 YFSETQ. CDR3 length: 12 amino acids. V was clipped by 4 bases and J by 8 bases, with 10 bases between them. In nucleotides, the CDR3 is TGCGCCAGCAGCCCCATTAGGGATGAGCAGTTCTTC. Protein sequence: CASSPIRDEQFF.

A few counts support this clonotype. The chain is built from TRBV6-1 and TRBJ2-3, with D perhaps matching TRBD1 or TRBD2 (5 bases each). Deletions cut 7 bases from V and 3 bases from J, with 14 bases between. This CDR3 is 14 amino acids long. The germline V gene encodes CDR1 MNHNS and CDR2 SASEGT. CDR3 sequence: CASNRGQGTDTQYF. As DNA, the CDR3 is TGTGCCAGCAACCGGGGCCAAGGAACAGATACGCAGTATTTT.